This T cell receptor (beta chain) is drawn from a study of blood T cells in healthy people across ages. Overall study results and limits: The study found more naive CD4+ cells and higher diversity in long-lived than aged donors.

The CDR3 is made up of 14 amino acids. V was pared by 7 bases and J by 1 base, with 6 bases of the junction left unmatched. Germline V lookup: CDR1 MNHNS, CDR2 SASEGT. Extraction yielded at least 5 micrograms of total RNA per sample. A second PCR of about 6 to 12 cycles used a sample-barcoded 5' primer and a J-beta primer mix. Each TCR beta cDNA got a 12-nucleotide random molecular identifier. CDR3-containing paired-end reads numbered at least 2.5 million in each sample. A single record per CDR3 protein comes from TCRdb applying MiXCR to the 5' RACE reads. This sample has around 1.5 million distinct CDR3 sequences; 30% to 40% occur once, and the top ten carry about 11%. A few counts support this clonotype. Its target is unknown.

This TCR was sampled from a woman in her thirties in good health. Sequenced: blood. The V call is TRBV6-1, the J call TRBJ1-1, with TRBD1 matching 7 bases. The CDR3 reads CASTADRRNTEAFF. The CDR3 DNA follows: TGTGCCAGCACCGCGGACAGGAGGAACACTGAAGCTTTCTTT.